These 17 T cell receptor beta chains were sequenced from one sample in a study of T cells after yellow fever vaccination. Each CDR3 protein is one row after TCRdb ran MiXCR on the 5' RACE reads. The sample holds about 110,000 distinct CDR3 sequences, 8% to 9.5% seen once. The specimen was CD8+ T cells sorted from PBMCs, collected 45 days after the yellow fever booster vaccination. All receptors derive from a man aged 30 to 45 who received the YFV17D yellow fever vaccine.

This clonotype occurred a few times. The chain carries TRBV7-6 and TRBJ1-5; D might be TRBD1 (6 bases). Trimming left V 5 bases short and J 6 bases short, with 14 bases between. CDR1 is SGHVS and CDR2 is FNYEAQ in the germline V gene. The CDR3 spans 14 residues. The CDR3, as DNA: TGTGCCAGCAGCGAGGGGGAAGTGGGTCAGCCCCAGCATTTT. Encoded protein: CASSEGEVGQPQHF.

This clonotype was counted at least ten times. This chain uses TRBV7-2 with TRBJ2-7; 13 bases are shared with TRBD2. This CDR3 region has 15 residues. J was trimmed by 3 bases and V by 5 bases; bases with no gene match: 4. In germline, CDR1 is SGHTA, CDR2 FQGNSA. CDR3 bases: TGTGCCAGCAGCGAGGGACTAGCGGGACACTACGAGCAGTACTTC. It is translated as CASSEGLAGHYEQYF.

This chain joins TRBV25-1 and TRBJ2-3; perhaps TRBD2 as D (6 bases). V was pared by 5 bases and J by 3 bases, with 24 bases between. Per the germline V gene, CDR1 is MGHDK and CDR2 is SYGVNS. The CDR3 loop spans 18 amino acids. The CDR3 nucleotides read TGTGCCAGCAGTACCCCTTTGTGGCGGGAACAGAGTACAGATACGCAGTATTTT. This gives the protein CASSTPLWREQSTDTQYF.

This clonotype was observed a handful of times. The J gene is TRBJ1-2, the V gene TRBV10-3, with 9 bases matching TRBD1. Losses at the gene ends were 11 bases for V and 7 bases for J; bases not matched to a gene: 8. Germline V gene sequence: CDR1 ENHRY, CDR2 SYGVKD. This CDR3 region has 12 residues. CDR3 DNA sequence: TGTGCCGCCTTACAGGGGGCCGGTGGCTACACCTTC. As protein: CAALQGAGGYTF.

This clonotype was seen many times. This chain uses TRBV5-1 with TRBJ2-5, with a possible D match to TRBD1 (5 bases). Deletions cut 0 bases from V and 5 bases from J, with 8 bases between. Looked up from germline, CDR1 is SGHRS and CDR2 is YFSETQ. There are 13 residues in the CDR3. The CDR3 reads CASSLEGFETQYF. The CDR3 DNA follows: TGCGCCAGCAGCTTGGAGGGGTTCGAGACCCAGTACTTC.

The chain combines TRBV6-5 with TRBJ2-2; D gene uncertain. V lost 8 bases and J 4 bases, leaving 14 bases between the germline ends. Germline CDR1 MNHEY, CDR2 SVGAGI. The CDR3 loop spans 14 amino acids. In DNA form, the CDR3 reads TGTGCCAGCTTACTAACAGCGAGCACCGGGGAGCTGTTTTTT. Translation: CASLLTASTGELFF.

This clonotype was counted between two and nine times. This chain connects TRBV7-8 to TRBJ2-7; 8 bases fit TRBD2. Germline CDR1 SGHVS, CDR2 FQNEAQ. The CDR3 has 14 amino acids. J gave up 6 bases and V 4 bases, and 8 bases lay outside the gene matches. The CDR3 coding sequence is TGTGCCAGCAGCTCAGCCGGGGGGGTGGGCGAGCAGTACTTC. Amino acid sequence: CASSSAGGVGEQYF.

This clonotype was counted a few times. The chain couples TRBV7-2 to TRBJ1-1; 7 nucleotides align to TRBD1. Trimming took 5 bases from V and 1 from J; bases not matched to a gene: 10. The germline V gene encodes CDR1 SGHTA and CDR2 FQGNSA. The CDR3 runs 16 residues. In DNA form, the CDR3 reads TGTGCCAGCAGCAATCGGACAGGACTTTGGAACACTGAAGCTTTCTTT. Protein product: CASSNRTGLWNTEAFF.

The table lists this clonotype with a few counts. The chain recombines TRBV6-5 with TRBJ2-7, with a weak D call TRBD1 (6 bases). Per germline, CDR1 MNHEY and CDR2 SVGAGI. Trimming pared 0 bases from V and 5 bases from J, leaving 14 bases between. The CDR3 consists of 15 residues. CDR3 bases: TGTGCCAGCAGTTACTCGGGAGTGGGGGCCAACGAGCAGTACTTC. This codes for CASSYSGVGANEQYF.

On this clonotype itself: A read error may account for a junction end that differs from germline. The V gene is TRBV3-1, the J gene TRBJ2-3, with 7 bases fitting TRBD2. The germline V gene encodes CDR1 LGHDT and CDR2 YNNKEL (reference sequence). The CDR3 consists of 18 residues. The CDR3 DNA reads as TGTGCCACCAGCCAAGCCGTGTGGCGGGAGACGGACGCAGATACGCAGTATTTT. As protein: CATSQAVWRETDADTQYF.

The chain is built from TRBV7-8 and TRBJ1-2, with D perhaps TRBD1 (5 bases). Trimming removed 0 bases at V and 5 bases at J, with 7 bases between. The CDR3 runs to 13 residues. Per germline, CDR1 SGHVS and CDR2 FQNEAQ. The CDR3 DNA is TGTGCCAGCAGCTTAGCAGGGGTGTATGGCTACACCTTC. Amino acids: CASSLAGVYGYTF.

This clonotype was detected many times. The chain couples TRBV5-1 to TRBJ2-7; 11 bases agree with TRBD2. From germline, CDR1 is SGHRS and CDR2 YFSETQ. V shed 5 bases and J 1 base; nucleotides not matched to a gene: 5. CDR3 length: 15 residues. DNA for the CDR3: TGCGCCAGCAGTTCCGGGACTAGCGGTTCCTACGAGCAGTACTTC. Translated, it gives CASSSGTSGSYEQYF.

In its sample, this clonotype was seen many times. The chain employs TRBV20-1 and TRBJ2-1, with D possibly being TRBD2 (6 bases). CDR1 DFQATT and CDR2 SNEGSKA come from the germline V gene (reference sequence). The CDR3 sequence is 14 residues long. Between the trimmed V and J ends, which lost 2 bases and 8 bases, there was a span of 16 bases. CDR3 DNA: TGCAGTGCTAGAAATAACCAAGGAGGGGATGAGCAGTTCTTC. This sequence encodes CSARNNQGGDEQFF.

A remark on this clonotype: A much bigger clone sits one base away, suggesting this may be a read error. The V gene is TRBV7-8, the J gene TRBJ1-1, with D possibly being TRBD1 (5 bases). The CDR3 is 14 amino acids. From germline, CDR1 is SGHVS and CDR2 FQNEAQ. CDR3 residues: CASSPGTGHTEALF. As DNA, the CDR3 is TGTGCCAGCAGCCCCGGGACCGGCCACACTGAAGCTTTATTT.

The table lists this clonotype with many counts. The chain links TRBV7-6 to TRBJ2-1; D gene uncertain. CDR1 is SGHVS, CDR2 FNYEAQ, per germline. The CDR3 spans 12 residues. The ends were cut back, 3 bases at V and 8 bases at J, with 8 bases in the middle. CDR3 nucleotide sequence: TGTGCCAGCAGCTTCGGCCTCGATGAGCAGTTCTTC. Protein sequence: CASSFGLDEQFF.

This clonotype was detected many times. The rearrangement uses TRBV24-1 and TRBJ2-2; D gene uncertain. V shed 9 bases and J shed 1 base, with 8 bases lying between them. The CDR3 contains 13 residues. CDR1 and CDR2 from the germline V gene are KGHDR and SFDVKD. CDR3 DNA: TGTGCCACCTCGTGGGGGAACACCGGGGAGCTGTTTTTT. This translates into CATSWGNTGELFF.

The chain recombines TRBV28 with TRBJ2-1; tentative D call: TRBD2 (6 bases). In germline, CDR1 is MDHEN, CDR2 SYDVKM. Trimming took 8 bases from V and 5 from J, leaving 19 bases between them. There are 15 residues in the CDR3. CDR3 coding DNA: TGTGCCAGCTTTTCTTCCGGGACTCTAAACAATGAGCAGTTCTTC. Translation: CASFSSGTLNNEQFF.